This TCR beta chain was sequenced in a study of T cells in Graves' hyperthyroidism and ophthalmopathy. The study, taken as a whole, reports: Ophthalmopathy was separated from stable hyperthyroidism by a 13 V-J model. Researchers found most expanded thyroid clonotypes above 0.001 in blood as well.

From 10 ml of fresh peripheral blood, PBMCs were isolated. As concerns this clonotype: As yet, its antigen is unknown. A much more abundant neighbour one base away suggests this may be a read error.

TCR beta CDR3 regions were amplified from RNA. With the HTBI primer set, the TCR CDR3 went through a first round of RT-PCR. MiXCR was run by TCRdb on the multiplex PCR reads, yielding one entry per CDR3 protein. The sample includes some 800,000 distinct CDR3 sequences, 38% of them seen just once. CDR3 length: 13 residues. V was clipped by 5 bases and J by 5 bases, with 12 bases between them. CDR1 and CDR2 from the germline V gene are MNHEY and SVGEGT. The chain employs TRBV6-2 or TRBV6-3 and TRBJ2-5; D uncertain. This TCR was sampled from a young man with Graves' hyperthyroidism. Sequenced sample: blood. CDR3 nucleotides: TGTGCCAGCAGTCTGGGCGTATTCGAGACCCAGTACTTC. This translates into CASSLGVFETQYF.